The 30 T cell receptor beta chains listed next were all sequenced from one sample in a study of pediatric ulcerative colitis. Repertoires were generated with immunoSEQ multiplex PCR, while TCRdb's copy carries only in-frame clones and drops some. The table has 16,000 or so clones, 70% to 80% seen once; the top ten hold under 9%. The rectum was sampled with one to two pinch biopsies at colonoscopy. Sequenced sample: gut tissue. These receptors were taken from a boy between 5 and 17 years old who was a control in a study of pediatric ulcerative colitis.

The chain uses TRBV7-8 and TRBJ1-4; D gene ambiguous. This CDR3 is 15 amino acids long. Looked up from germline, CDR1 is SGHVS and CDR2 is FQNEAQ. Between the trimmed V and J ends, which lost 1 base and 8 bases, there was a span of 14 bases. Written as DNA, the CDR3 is TGTGCCAGCAGCTTAGATATGAGCGGCGGGGAAAAACTGTTTTTT. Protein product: CASSLDMSGGEKLFF.

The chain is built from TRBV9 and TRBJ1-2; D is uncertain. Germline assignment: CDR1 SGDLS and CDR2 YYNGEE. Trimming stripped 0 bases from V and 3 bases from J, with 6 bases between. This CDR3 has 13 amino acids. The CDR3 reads CASSVGRYYGYTF. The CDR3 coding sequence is TGTGCCAGCAGCGTAGGGCGGTACTATGGCTACACCTTC.

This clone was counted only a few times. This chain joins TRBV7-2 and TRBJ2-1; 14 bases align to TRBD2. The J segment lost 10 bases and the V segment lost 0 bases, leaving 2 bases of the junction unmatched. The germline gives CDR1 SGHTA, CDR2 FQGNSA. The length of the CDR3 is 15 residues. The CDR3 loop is CASSLAGLAGDEQFF. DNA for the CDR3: TGTGCCAGCAGCTTAGCGGGACTAGCGGGAGACGAGCAGTTCTTC. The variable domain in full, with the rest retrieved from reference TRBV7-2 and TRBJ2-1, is GAGVSQSPSNKVTEKGKDVELRCDPISGHTALYWYRQSLGQGLEFLIYFQGNSAPDKSGLPSDRFSAERTGGSVSTLTIQRTQQEDSAVYLCASSLAGLAGDEQFFGPGTRLTVL.

CDR3 DNA: TGTGCCAGCAGCGCGCGGACTAGCGGGGGGGCAGATACGCAGTATTTT. It specifies CASSARTSGGADTQYF. The V and J genes are TRBV7-2 and TRBJ2-3; 15 bases agree with TRBD2. This CDR3 is 16 amino acids long. Germline V CDR1 and CDR2: SGHTA, FQGNSA. V was pared by 5 bases and J by 4 bases, with 4 bases of the junction left unmatched.

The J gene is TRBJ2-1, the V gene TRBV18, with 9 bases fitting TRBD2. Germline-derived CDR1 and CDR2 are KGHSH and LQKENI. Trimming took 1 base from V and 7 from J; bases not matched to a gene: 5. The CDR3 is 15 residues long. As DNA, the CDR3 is TGTGCCAGCTCACCACGGGCGGGGGGGCCGAATGAGCAGTTCTTC. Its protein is CASSPRAGGPNEQFF.

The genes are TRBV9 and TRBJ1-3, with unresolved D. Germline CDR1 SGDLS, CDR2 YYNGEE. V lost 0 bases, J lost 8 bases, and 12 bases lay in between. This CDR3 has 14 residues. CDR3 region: CASSVVDIGDTIYF. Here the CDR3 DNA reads TGTGCCAGCAGCGTAGTCGATATCGGGGACACCATATATTTT. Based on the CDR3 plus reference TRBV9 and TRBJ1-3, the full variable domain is DSGVTQTPKHLITATGQRVTLRCSPRSGDLSVYWYQQSLDQGLQFLIQYYNGEERAKGNILERFSAQQFPDLHSELNLSSLELGDSALYFCASSVVDIGDTIYFGEGSWLTVV.

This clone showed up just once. CDR3 residues: CASSLSAGGYGYTF. The CDR3 nucleotides read TGTGCCAGCAGTTTATCTGCAGGTGGCTATGGCTACACCTTC. The chain uses TRBV27 and TRBJ1-2; D unresolved. The germline V gene encodes CDR1 MNHEY and CDR2 SMNVEV (reference sequence). V was trimmed by 0 bases and J by 4 bases, leaving 9 bases between them. The CDR3 is 14 residues long.

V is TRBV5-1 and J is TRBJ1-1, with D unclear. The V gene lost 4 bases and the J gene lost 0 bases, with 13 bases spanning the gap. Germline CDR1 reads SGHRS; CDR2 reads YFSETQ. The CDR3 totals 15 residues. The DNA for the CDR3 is TGCGCCAGCAGCCAAGACCGGGCCATGAACACTGAAGCTTTCTTT. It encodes CASSQDRAMNTEAFF.

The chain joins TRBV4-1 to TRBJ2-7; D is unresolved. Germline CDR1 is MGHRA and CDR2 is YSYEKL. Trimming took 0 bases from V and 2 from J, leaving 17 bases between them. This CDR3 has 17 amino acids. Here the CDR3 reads CASSQDGGRPMTYEQYF. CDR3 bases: TGCGCCAGCAGCCAAGATGGCGGCAGACCGATGACCTACGAGCAGTACTTC.

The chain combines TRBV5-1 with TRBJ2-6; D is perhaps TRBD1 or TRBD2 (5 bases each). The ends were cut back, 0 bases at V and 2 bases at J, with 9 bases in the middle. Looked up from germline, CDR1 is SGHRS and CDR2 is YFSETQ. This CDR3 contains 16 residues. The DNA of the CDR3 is TGCGCCAGCAGCTTGGATGGGACGCCTGGGGCCAACGTCCTGACTTTC. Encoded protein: CASSLDGTPGANVLTF.

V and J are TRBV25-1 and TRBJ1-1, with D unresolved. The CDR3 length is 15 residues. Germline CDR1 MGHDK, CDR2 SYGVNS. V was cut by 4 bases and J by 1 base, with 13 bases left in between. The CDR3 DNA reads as TGTGCCAGCAGTGTCTGGCATCCTCCGAACACTGAAGCTTTCTTT. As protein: CASSVWHPPNTEAFF.

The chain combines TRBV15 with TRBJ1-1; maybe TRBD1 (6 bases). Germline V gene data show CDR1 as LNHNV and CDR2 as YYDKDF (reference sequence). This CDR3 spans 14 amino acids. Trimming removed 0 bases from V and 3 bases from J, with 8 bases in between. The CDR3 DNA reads TGTGCCACCAGCAGAGATAGGGGGGACACTGAAGCTTTCTTT. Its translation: CATSRDRGDTEAFF.

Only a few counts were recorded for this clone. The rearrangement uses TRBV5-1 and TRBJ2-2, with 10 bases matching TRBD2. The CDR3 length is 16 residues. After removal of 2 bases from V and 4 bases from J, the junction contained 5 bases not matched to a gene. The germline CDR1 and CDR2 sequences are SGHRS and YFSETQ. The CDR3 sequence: CASSLAGGPGTGELFF. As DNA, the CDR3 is TGCGCCAGCAGCTTAGCGGGAGGGCCGGGCACCGGGGAGCTGTTTTTT.

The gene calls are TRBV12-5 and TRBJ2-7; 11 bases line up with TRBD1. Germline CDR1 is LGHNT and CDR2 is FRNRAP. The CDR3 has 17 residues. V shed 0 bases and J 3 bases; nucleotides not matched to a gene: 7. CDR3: CASGLVGGTGGDYEQYF. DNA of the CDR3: TGTGCTAGTGGTTTGGTAGGAGGGACAGGGGGTGACTACGAGCAGTACTTC.

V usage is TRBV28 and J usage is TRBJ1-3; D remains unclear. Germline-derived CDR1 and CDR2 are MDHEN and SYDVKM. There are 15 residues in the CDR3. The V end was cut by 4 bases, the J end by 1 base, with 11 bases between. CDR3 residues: CASSWLGRSGNTIYF. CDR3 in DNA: TGTGCCAGCAGTTGGTTAGGGAGGTCTGGAAACACCATATATTTT.

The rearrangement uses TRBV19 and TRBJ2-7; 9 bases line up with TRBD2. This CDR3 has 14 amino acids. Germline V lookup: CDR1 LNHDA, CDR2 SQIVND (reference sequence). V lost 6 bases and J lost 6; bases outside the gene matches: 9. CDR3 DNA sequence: TGTGCCAGTAGATTAGCGGGAGACGTAAGCGAGCAGTACTTC. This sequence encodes CASRLAGDVSEQYF.

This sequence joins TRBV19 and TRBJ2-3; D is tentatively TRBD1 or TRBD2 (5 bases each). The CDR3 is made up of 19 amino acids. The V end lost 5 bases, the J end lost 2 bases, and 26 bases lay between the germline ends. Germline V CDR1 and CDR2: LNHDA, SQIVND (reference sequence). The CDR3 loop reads CASSPRRQGRDLFTDTQYF. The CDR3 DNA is TGTGCCAGTAGTCCGAGGAGGCAGGGCCGGGACCTATTCACAGATACGCAGTATTTT.

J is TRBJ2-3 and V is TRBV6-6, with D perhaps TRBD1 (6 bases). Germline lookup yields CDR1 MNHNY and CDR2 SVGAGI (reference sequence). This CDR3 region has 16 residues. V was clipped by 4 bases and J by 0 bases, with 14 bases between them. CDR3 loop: CASSSGHGFSTDTQYF. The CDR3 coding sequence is TGTGCCAGCAGTTCGGGACACGGTTTTAGCACAGATACGCAGTATTTT.

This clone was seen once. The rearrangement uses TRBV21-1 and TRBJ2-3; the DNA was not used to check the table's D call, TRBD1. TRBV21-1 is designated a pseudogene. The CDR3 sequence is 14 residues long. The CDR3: CASSSKTGTDTQYF. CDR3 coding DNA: TGTGCCAGCAGCTCAAAGACAGGCACAGATACGCAGTATTTT.

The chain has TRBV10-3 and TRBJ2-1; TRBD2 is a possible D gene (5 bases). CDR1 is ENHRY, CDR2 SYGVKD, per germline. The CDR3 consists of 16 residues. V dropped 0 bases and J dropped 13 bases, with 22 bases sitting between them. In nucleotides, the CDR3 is TGTGCCATCAGTGAGTCGACTCGAGGGTTCCCCACGAAACAGTTCTTC. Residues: CAISESTRGFPTKQFF.

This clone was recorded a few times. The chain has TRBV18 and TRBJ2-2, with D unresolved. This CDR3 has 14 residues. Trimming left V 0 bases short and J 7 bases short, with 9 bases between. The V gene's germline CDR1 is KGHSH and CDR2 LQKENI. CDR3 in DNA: TGTGCCAGCTCACCACCCTTAAACGTCGGGGAGCTGTTTTTT. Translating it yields CASSPPLNVGELFF.

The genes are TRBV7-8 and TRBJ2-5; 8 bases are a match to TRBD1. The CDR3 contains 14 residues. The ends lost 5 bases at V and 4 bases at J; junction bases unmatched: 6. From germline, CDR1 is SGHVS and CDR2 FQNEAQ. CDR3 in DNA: TGTGCCAGCAGCCCGGACAGGGTACCAGAGACCCAGTACTTC. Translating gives CASSPDRVPETQYF.

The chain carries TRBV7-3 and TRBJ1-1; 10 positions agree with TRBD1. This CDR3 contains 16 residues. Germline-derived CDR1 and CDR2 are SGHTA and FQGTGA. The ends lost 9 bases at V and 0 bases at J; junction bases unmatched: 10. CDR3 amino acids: CASSPGTGDLNTEAFF. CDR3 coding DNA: TGTGCCAGTTCCCCGGGGACAGGGGACTTGAACACTGAAGCTTTCTTT.

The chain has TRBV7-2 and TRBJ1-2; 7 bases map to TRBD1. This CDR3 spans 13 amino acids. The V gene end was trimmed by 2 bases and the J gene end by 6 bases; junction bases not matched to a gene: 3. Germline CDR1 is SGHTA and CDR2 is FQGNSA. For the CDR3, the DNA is TGTGCCAGCAGCTTAATAGGGGGCCATGGCTACACCTTC. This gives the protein CASSLIGGHGYTF. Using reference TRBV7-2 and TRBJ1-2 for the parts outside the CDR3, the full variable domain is GAGVSQSPSNKVTEKGKDVELRCDPISGHTALYWYRQSLGQGLEFLIYFQGNSAPDKSGLPSDRFSAERTGGSVSTLTIQRTQQEDSAVYLCASSLIGGHGYTFGSGTRLTVV.

For the CDR3, the DNA is TGTGCCAGTAGTATAGATCGTGGGGCTGCCGGGGCCAACGTCCTGACTTTC. Translating it yields CASSIDRGAAGANVLTF. J is TRBJ2-6 and V is TRBV19; D is perhaps TRBD1 (5 bases). V was trimmed by 0 bases and J by 4 bases, leaving 13 bases between them. From germline, CDR1 is LNHDA and CDR2 SQIVND (reference sequence). This CDR3 spans 17 amino acids.

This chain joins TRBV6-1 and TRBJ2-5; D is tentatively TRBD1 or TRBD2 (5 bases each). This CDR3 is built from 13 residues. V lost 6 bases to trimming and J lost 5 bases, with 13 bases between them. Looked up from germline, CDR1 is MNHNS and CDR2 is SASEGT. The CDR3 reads CASRPGALETQYF. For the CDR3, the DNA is TGTGCCAGCAGGCCCGGGGCGCTGGAGACCCAGTACTTC.

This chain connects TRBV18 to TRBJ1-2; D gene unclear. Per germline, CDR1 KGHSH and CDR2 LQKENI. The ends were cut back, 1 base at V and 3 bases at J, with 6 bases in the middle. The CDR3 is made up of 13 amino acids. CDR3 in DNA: TGTGCCAGCTCACCACAAACAGACTATGGCTACACCTTC. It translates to CASSPQTDYGYTF.

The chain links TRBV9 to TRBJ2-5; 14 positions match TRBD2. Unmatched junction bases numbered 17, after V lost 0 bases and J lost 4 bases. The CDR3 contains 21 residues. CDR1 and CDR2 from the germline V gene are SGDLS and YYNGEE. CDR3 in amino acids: CASSVGPPGLAGVGFRETQYF. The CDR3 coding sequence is TGTGCCAGCAGCGTAGGCCCCCCGGGACTAGCGGGAGTTGGTTTCAGAGAGACCCAGTACTTC. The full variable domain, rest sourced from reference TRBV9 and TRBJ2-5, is DSGVTQTPKHLITATGQRVTLRCSPRSGDLSVYWYQQSLDQGLQFLIQYYNGEERAKGNILERFSAQQFPDLHSELNLSSLELGDSALYFCASSVGPPGLAGVGFRETQYFGPGTRLLVL.

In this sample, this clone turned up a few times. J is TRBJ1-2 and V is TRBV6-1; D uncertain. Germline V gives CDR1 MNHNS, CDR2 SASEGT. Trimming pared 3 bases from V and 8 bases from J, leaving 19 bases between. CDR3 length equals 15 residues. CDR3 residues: CASSDIASETVGYTF. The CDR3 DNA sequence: TGTGCCAGCAGTGATATTGCCTCAGAAACGGTGGGCTACACCTTC.

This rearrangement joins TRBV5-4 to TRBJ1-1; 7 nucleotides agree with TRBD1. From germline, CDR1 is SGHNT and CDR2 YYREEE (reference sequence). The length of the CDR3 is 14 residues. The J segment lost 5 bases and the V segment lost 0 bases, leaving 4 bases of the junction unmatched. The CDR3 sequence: CASSLDQGGTEAFF. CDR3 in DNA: TGTGCCAGCAGCTTGGATCAGGGGGGGACTGAAGCTTTCTTT.